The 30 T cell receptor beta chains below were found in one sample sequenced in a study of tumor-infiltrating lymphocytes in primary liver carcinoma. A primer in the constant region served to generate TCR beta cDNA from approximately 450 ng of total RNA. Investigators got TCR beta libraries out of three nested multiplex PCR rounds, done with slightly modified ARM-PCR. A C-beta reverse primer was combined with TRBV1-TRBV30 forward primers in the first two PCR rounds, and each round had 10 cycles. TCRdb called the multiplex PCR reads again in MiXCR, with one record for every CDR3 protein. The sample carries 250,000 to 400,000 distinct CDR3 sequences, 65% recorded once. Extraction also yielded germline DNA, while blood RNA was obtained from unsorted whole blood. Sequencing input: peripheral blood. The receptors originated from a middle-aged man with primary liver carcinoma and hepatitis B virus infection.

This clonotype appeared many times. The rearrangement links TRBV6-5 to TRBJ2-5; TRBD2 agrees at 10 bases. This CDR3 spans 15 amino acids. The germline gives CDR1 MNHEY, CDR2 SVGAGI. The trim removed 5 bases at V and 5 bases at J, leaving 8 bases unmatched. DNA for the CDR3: TGTGCCAGCAGTGATAGCGGGAGGTTATTGGAGACCCAGTACTTC. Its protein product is CASSDSGRLLETQYF.

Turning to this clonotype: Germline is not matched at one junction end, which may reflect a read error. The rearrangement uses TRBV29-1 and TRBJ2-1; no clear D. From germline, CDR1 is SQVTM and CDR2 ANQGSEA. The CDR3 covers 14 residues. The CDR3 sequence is CIVEGTDTYNEQFF. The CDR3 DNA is TGCATCGTTGAAGGAACTGACACCTACAATGAGCAGTTCTTC.

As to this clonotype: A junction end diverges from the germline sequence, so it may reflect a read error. The chain's CDR3 is CASMGEGPSPEQYF. The CDR3 region has the DNA TGTGCCAGCATGGGGGAGGGACCCTCCCCGGAGCAGTATTTC. The chain uses TRBV6-2 or TRBV6-3 and TRBJ2-7; 7 nucleotides line up with TRBD2. Germline V gives CDR1 MNHEY, CDR2 SVGEGT. This CDR3 region has 14 residues.

The CDR3 is CASRLSGNSYNEQFF. The CDR3 DNA sequence: TGTGCCAGCCGACTAAGCGGAAACTCCTACAATGAGCAGTTCTTC. The chain employs TRBV28 and TRBJ2-1, with a tentative D call TRBD2 (5 bases). The length of the CDR3 is 15 residues. CDR1 and CDR2 from the germline V gene are MDHEN and SYDVKM. V was trimmed by 8 bases and J by 0 bases, leaving 14 bases between them. Full variable domain (outside the CDR3, taken from reference TRBV28 and TRBJ2-1): DVKVTQSSRYLVKRTGEKVFLECVQDMDHENMFWYRQDPGLGLRLIYFSYDVKMKEKGDIPEGYSVSREKKERFSLILESASTNQTSMYLCASRLSGNSYNEQFFGPGTRLTVL.

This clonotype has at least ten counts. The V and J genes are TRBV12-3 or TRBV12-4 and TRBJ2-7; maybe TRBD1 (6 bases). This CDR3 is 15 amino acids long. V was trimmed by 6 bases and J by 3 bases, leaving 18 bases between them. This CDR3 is CASSPGQGDVYEQYF. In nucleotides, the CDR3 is TGTGCCAGCAGCCCGGGACAAGGGGACGTCTACGAGCAGTACTTC.

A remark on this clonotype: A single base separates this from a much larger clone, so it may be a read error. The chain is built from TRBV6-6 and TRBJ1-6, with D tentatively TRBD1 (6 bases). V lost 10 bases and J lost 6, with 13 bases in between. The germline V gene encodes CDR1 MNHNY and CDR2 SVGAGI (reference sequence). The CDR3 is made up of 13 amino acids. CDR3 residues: CANKNRVNSPLHF. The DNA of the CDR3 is TGTGCCAACAAGAACAGGGTTAATTCACCCCTCCACTTT.

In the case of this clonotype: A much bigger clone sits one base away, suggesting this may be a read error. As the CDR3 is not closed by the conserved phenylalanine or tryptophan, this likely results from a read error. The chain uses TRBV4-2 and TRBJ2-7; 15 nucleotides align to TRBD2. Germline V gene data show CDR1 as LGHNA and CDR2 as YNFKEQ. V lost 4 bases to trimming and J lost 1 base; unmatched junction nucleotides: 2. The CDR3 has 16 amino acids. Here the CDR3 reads CASSRGLAGGSYEQYL. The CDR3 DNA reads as TGTGCCAGCAGCCGAGGACTAGCGGGAGGGTCCTACGAGCAGTACCTC.

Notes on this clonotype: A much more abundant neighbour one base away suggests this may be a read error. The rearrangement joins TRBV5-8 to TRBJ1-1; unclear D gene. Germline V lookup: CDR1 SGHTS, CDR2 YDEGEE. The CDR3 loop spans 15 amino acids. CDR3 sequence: CASSLRRRPNSEAFF. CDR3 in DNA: TGTGCCAGCAGCTTGAGGAGGCGACCCAACAGTGAAGCTTTCTTT. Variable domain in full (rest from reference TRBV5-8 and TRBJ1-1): EAGVTQSPTHLIKTRGQQATLRCSPISGHTSVYWYQQALGLGLQFLLWYDEGEERNRGNFPPRFSGRQFPNYSSELNVNALELEDSALYLCASSLRRRPNSEAFFGQGTRLTVV.

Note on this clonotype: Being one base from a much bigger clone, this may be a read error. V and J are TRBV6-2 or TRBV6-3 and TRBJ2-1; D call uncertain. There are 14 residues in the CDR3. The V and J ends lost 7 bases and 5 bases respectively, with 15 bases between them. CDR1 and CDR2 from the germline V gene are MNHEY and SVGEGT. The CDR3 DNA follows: TGTGCCAGCACCGCGCGAAGGGCCCACAATGAGCAGTTCTTC. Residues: CASTARRAHNEQFF.

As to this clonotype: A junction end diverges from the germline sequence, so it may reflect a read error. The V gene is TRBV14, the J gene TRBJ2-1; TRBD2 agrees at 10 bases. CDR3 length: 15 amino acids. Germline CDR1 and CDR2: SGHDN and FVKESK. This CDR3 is CASSQLAGAYNQQFF. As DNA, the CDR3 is TGTGCCAGCAGCCAACTAGCGGGGGCCTACAATCAGCAGTTCTTC.

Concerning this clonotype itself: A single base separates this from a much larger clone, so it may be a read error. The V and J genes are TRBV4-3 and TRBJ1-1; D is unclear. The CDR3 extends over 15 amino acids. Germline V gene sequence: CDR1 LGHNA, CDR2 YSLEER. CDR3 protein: CTSSQDPSGNTEAFF. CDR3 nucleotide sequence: TGCACCAGCAGCCAAGATCCCTCTGGAAACACTGAAGCTTTCTTT.

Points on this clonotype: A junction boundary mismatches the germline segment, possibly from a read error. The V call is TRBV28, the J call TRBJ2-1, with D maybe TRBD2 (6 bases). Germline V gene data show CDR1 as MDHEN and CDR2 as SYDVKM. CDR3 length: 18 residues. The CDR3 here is CTSRPALEGRGSYNEQFF. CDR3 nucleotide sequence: TGTACCAGCAGACCGGCCTTGGAGGGGCGGGGTTCCTACAATGAGCAGTTCTTC.

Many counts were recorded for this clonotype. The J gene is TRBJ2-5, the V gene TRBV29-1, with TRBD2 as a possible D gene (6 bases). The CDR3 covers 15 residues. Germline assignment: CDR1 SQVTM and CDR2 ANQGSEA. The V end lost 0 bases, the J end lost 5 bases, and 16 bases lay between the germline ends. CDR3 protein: CSVEDRASVGETQYF. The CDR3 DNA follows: TGCAGCGTTGAAGATCGCGCTAGCGTAGGGGAGACCCAGTACTTC.

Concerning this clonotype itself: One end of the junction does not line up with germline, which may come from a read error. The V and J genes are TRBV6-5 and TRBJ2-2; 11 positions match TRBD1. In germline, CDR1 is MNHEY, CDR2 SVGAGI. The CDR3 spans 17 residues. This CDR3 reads CASRGQGEVRNTGEPFF. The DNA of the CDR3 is TGTGCCAGCAGGGGACAGGGGGAAGTGAGGAACACCGGGGAGCCGTTCTTT.

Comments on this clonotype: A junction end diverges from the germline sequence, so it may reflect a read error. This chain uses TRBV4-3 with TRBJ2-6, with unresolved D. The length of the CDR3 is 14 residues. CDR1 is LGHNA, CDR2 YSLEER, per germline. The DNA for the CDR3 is TGCGCCAGCACCCGGAACTCTCGGGCCAACGTCCTGACTTTC. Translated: CASTRNSRANVLTF.

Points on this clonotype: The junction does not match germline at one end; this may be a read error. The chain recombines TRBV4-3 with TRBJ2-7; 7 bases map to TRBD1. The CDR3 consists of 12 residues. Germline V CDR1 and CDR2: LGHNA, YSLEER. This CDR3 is CASGQAGGEQYF. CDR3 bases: TGTGCCAGCGGCCAAGCAGGGGGAGAGCAGTACTTC.

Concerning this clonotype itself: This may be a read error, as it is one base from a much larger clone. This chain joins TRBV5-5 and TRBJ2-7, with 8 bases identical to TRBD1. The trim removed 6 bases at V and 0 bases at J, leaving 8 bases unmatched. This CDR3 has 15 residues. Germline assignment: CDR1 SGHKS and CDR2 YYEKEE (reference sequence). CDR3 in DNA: TGTGCCAGCAACTTAGGACAGGGTAACTCCTACGAGCAGTACTTC. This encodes CASNLGQGNSYEQYF.

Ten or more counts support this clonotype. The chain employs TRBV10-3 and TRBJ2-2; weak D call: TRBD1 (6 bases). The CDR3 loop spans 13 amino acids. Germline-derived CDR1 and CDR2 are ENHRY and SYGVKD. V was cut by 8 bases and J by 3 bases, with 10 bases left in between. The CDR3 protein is CAIGNRDTGELFF. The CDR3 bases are TGTGCCATCGGCAACAGGGACACCGGGGAGCTGTTTTTT.

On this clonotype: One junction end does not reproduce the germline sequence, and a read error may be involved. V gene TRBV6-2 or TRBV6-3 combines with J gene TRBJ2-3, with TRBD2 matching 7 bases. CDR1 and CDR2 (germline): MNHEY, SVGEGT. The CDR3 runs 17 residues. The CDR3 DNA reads TGTGCCAGGAGTTTCCCACCACCAAAAAAGCGGGAAGATACGCAGTATTTT. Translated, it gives CARSFPPPKKREDTQYF.

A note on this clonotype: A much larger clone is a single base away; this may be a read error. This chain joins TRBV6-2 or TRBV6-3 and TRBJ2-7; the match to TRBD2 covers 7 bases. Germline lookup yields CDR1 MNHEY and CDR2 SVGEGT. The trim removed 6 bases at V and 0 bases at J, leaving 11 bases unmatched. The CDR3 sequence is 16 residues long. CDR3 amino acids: CASRGTNGRSSYEQYF. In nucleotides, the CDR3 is TGTGCCAGCAGAGGGACTAACGGGAGGAGCTCCTACGAGCAGTACTTC.

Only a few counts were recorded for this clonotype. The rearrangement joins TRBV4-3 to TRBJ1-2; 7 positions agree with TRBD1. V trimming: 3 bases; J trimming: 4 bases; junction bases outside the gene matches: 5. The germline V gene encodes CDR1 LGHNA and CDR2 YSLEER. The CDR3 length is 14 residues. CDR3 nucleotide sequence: TGCGCCAGCAGCCAGCAGCGGACAGGCTATGGCTACACCTTC. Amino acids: CASSQQRTGYGYTF.

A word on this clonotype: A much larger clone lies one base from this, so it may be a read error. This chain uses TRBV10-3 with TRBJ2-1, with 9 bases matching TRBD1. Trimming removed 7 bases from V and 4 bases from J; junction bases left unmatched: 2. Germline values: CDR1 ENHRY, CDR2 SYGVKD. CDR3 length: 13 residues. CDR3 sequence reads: CAIMTGGYNEQFF. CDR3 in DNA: TGTGCCATCATGACAGGGGGATACAATGAGCAGTTCTTC.

The CDR3 reads CASSPQGLAGEETQYF. CDR3 DNA sequence: TGCGCCAGCAGCCCCCAGGGACTAGCGGGAGAGGAGACCCAGTACTTC. The rearrangement joins TRBV5-1 to TRBJ2-5; 14 bases align to TRBD2. The CDR3 runs 16 residues. Germline V gene sequence: CDR1 SGHRS, CDR2 YFSETQ. After removal of 4 bases from V and 5 bases from J, the junction contained 7 bases not matched to a gene.

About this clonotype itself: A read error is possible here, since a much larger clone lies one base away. The CDR3 DNA reads TGCAGCGCCCGCCCAGGGTGGAATGAGCAGTTCTTC. Translating it yields CSARPGWNEQFF. The chain links TRBV29-1 to TRBJ2-1; weak D call: TRBD1 (5 bases). The CDR3 loop spans 12 amino acids. Trimming shortened V by 7 bases and J by 7 bases, and 14 bases separated the two germline ends. The V gene's germline CDR1 is SQVTM and CDR2 ANQGSEA.

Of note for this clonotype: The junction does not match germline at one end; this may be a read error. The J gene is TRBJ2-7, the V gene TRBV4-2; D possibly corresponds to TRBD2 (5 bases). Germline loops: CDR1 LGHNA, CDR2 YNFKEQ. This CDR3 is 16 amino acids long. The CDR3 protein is CTSSQGTDSKGYEQYF. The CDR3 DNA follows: TGTACCAGCAGCCAAGGAACGGACTCAAAAGGATACGAGCAGTACTTC.

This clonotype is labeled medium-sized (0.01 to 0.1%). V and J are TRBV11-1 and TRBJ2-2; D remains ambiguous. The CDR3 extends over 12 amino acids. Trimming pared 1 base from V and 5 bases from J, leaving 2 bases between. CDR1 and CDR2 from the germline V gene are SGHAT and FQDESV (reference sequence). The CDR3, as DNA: TGTGCCAGCAGCTTAGGGACCGGGGAGCTGTTTTTT. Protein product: CASSLGTGELFF.

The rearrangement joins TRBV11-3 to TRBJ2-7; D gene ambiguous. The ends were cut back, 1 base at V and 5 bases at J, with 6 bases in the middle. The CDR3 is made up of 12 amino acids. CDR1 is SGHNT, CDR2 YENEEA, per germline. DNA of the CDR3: TGTGCCAGCAGCTTAGTGCGCCACGAGCAGTACTTC. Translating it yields CASSLVRHEQYF.

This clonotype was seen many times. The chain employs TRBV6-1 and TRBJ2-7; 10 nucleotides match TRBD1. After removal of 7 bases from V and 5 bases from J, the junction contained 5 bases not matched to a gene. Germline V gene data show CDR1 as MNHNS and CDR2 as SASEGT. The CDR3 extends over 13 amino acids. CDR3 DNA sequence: TGTGCCAGCACCGGGACAGGGGTCGACGAGCAGTACTTC. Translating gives CASTGTGVDEQYF.

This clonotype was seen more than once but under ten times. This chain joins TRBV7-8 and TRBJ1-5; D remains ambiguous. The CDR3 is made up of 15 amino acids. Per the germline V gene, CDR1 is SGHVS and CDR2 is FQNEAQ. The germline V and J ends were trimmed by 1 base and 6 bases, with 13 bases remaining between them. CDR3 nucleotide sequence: TGTGCCAGCAGCTTAGTCGCTATGAGGACTCAGCCCCAGCATTTT. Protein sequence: CASSLVAMRTQPQHF.

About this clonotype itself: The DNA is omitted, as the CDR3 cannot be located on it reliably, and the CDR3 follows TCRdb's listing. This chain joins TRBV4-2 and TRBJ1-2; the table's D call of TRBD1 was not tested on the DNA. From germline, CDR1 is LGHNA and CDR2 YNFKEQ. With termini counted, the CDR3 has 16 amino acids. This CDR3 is CASSQVGRGADYGYAF.